A single sample gave rise to the 21 T cell receptor beta chains below, sequenced in a study of T cells in localized non-small cell lung cancer. Using immunoSEQ multiplex PCR, the repertoire was profiled, and TCRdb retains in-frame clones only, with some absent. This sample has 75,000 to 95,000 clones, with 80% found just once. The sample here was PBMCs, taken before any cancer treatment. All receptors come from a man aged 35 to 69 with stage II squamous cell lung carcinoma.

The chain uses TRBV7-9 and TRBJ2-3; a weak D match, TRBD2 (6 bases). Germline lookup yields CDR1 SEHNR and CDR2 FQNEAQ (reference sequence). V was cut by 5 bases and J by 0 bases, with 12 bases left in between. This CDR3 is 15 amino acids long. The chain's CDR3 is CASSRTMISTDTQYF. The CDR3 nucleotides read TGTGCCAGCAGCCGGACTATGATTAGCACAGATACGCAGTATTTT. The variable domain in full, completed from reference TRBV7-9 and TRBJ2-3, reads DTGVSQNPRHKITKRGQNVTFRCDPISEHNRLYWYRQTLGQGPEFLTYFQNEAQLEKSRLLSDRFSAERPKGSFSTLEIQRTEQGDSAMYLCASSRTMISTDTQYFGPGTRLTVL.

The gene calls are TRBV28 and TRBJ1-2; D remains ambiguous. V dropped 11 bases and J dropped 10 bases, with 23 bases sitting between them. Germline V gene data show CDR1 as MDHEN and CDR2 as SYDVKM. The CDR3 consists of 13 residues. The CDR3 sequence: CASPLNYGIDYTF. As DNA, the CDR3 is TGTGCCTCCCCTCTTAACTATGGTATCGACTACACCTTC.

The chain recombines TRBV18 with TRBJ2-7; the match to TRBD1 covers 8 bases. V dropped 4 bases and J dropped 1; count of bases not matched to a gene: 9. The germline CDR1 and CDR2 sequences are KGHSH and LQKENI. The CDR3 spans 16 residues. The CDR3 region is CASSLIRTGSSYEQYF. CDR3 DNA sequence: TGTGCCAGCTCACTGATAAGGACAGGGAGTTCCTACGAGCAGTACTTC.

The chain carries TRBV6-4 and TRBJ1-1, with D possibly TRBD1 on 5 matching bases. V lost 4 bases and J 0 bases, leaving 12 bases between the germline ends. The CDR3 is 15 amino acids. Germline V gives CDR1 MRHNA, CDR2 SNTAGT. As DNA, the CDR3 is TGTGCCAGCAGTGCCGAGGCGGGGCTGAACACTGAAGCTTTCTTT. It specifies CASSAEAGLNTEAFF.

The V gene is TRBV7-9, the J gene TRBJ2-2; D gene uncertain. This CDR3 is 13 amino acids long. Germline V CDR1 and CDR2: SEHNR, FQNEAQ (reference sequence). V lost 10 bases, J lost 6 bases, and 15 bases lay in between. The DNA for the CDR3 is TGTGCCACCACCCCAGTCGAGGCCGGGGAGCTGTTTTTT. It yields the protein CATTPVEAGELFF.

This clone was observed at least ten times. The V gene is TRBV7-3, the J gene TRBJ2-7; 7 bases are shared with TRBD1. Looked up from germline, CDR1 is SGHTA and CDR2 is FQGTGA. The CDR3 spans 15 residues. V lost 5 bases, J lost 0 bases, and 7 bases stayed unmatched. The CDR3 protein is CASSPRAGGSYEQYF. CDR3 nucleotide sequence: TGTGCCAGCAGCCCGAGAGCAGGGGGCTCCTACGAGCAGTACTTC.

The chain has TRBV6-6 and TRBJ1-2; perhaps TRBD1 as D (6 bases). V gave up 2 bases and J gave up 3 bases, with 7 bases separating them. The CDR3 extends over 13 amino acids. The germline V gene encodes CDR1 MNHNY and CDR2 SVGAGI (reference sequence). The CDR3 reads CASSYGGDYGYTF. The CDR3, as DNA: TGTGCCAGCAGTTACGGGGGCGACTATGGCTACACCTTC.

The J gene is TRBJ2-3, the V gene TRBV11-3, with 11 positions matching TRBD2. The CDR3 runs to 17 residues. Unmatched junction bases numbered 9, after V lost 1 base and J lost 6 bases. Germline loops: CDR1 SGHNT, CDR2 YENEEA. The DNA for the CDR3 is TGTGCCAGCAGCTTAGGCGGAACTAGCGGGAGCCGCGATACGCAGTATTTT. This translates into CASSLGGTSGSRDTQYF.

This clone has at least ten counts. V gene TRBV7-9 combines with J gene TRBJ1-2; TRBD1 matches at 7 bases. Germline trimming cut 5 bases from V and 4 bases from J; bases unmatched to any gene: 13. The CDR3 is made up of 16 amino acids. Germline loops: CDR1 SEHNR, CDR2 FQNEAQ (reference sequence). The CDR3 is CASSQQSTGVFYGYTF. For the CDR3, the DNA is TGTGCCAGCAGCCAGCAGTCCACAGGGGTTTTCTATGGCTACACCTTC.

The chain carries TRBV27 and TRBJ1-2; D ambiguous. This CDR3 is built from 15 residues. Germline CDR1 is MNHEY and CDR2 is SMNVEV (reference sequence). V gave up 6 bases and J gave up 7 bases, with 21 bases separating them. The CDR3: CASSLLGSEVAGYTF. In DNA form, the CDR3 reads TGTGCCAGCAGCCTACTCGGGAGCGAGGTCGCTGGCTACACCTTC.

This rearrangement joins TRBV28 to TRBJ1-5; 12 nucleotides match TRBD1. CDR1 and CDR2 (germline): MDHEN, SYDVKM. V trimming: 5 bases; J trimming: 6 bases; junction bases outside the gene matches: 8. The CDR3 extends over 16 amino acids. The CDR3 region has the DNA TGTGCCAGCAGTCCGGGACAGGGGGCGGAGGGTCAGCCCCAGCATTTT. Its protein is CASSPGQGAEGQPQHF. The complete variable domain, with remaining parts taken from reference TRBV28 and TRBJ1-5, reads DVKVTQSSRYLVKRTGEKVFLECVQDMDHENMFWYRQDPGLGLRLIYFSYDVKMKEKGDIPEGYSVSREKKERFSLILESASTNQTSMYLCASSPGQGAEGQPQHFGDGTRLSIL.

The chain is built from TRBV5-1 and TRBJ2-3; D ambiguous. CDR3 length: 10 amino acids. In germline, CDR1 is SGHRS, CDR2 YFSETQ. Deletions cut 4 bases from V and 6 bases from J, with 3 bases between. CDR3 sequence (DNA): TGCGCCAGCAGCGGGGATACGCAGTATTTT. It translates to CASSGDTQYF.

The J gene is TRBJ1-1, the V gene TRBV27; the D is unclear. The CDR3 length is 15 residues. V lost 3 bases and J lost 7, with 18 bases in between. Per germline, CDR1 MNHEY and CDR2 SMNVEV (reference sequence). The CDR3 spells CASSFPGSGLSEAFF. The CDR3 bases are TGTGCCAGCAGTTTTCCGGGGAGTGGGCTGAGTGAAGCTTTCTTT.

This chain links TRBV7-9 with TRBJ2-3; 8 bases align to TRBD2. CDR1 is SEHNR and CDR2 is FQNEAQ in the germline V gene (reference sequence). V trimming: 5 bases; J trimming: 0 bases; junction bases outside the gene matches: 4. The CDR3 spans 15 residues. The CDR3 region has the DNA TGTGCCAGCAGCCTCGCTAGCGGGAGCACAGATACGCAGTATTTT. Amino acid sequence: CASSLASGSTDTQYF.

This clone was counted once. The chain couples TRBV6-6 to TRBJ1-2; D is ambiguous. Per germline, CDR1 MNHNY and CDR2 SVGAGI (reference sequence). CDR3 size: 13 residues. V was shortened by 4 bases and J by 6 bases, with 12 bases between the two germline ends. CDR3 DNA sequence: TGTGCCAGCAGTTTCGGGGTCCGGGATGGCTACACCTTC. Amino acid sequence: CASSFGVRDGYTF.

This clone occurred once. The chain combines TRBV28 with TRBJ1-2, with 9 nucleotides matching TRBD1. J gave up 8 bases and V 2 bases, and 6 bases lay outside the gene matches. In germline, CDR1 is MDHEN, CDR2 SYDVKM. This CDR3 is built from 14 residues. The CDR3 protein is CASSLIQGARGYTF. The CDR3 region has the DNA TGTGCCAGCAGTTTAATACAGGGGGCTCGCGGCTACACCTTC.

This clone was recorded only once. J is TRBJ2-1 and V is TRBV28; 8 nucleotides align to TRBD2. The CDR3 runs to 14 residues. Germline V gene data show CDR1 as MDHEN and CDR2 as SYDVKM. After removal of 10 bases from V and 2 bases from J, the junction contained 7 bases not matched to a gene. This CDR3 reads CATSEAGAYNEQFF. As DNA, the CDR3 is TGTGCCACCTCCGAAGCGGGGGCCTACAATGAGCAGTTCTTC.

The rearrangement uses TRBV28 and TRBJ1-2; possibly TRBD1 for D (6 bases). Germline V gene sequence: CDR1 MDHEN, CDR2 SYDVKM. The ends were cut back, 5 bases at V and 5 bases at J, with 15 bases in the middle. This CDR3 is built from 14 residues. The DNA for the CDR3 is TGTGCCAGCAGTACACAGGGCGGGCGGTATGGCTACACCTTC. Protein product: CASSTQGGRYGYTF.

The chain couples TRBV5-4 to TRBJ2-7; no clear D gene. The CDR3 loop spans 11 amino acids. V was cut by 8 bases and J by 1 base, with 7 bases left in between. Germline V gives CDR1 SGHNT, CDR2 YYREEE (reference sequence). CDR3 loop: CARNTSYEQYF. The CDR3 DNA is TGTGCCAGGAACACGTCCTACGAGCAGTACTTC. Looking up the rest from reference TRBV5-4 and TRBJ2-7 gives the full variable domain: ETGVTQSPTHLIKTRGQQVTLRCSSQSGHNTVSWYQQALGQGPQFIFQYYREEENGRGNFPPRFSGLQFPNYSSELNVNALELDDSALYLCARNTSYEQYFGPGTRLTVT.

Within the sample, this clone is medium-sized. The CDR3: CSVGTGTRYGYTF. CDR3 coding DNA: TGCAGCGTGGGAACCGGGACGAGGTATGGCTACACCTTC. This chain links TRBV29-1 with TRBJ1-2, with TRBD1 as a possible D gene (5 bases). The V gene's germline CDR1 is SQVTM and CDR2 ANQGSEA. The CDR3 extends over 13 amino acids. Trimming removed 6 bases at V and 5 bases at J, with 16 bases between.

The V gene is TRBV6-5, the J gene TRBJ1-6; tentative D call: TRBD1 (6 bases). The CDR3 is 14 amino acids. Germline CDR1 and CDR2: MNHEY and SVGAGI. Trimming left V 6 bases short and J 7 bases short, with 13 bases between. CDR3 in DNA: TGTGCCAGCAGGGTCAGGGGCCGGAATTCACCCCTCCACTTT. This translates into CASRVRGRNSPLHF.